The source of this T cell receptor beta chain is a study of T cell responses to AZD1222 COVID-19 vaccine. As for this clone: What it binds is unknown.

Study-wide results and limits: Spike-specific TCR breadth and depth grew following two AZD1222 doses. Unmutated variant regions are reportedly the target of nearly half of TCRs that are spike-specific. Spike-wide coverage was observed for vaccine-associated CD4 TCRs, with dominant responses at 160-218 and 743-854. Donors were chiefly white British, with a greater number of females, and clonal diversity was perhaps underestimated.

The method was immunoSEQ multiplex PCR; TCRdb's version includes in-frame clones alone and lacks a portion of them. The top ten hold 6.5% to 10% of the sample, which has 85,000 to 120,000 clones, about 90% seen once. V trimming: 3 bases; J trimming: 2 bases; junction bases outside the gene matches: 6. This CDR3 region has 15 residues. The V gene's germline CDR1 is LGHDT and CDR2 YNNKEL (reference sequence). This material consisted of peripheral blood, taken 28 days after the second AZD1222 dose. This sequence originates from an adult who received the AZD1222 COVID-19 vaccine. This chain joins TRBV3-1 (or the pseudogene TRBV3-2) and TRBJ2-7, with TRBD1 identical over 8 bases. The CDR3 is CASSQMTGAAYEQYF. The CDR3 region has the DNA TGTGCCAGCAGCCAGATGACAGGGGCAGCCTACGAGCAGTACTTC.